The 2 T cell receptor beta chains in this list originate from one sample, sequenced in a study of tumor T cells in aggressive B-cell lymphoma. Repertoires were generated with immunoSEQ multiplex PCR, while TCRdb's copy carries only in-frame clones and drops some. The sample yields some 3,000 clones, around 85% seen once. The sequenced material came from tumor tissue. The receptors derive from an adult with diffuse large B cell lymphoma. Some clones in this sample may be carry-over from other donors' samples.

Regarding this clone: A junction end diverges from the germline sequence, so it may reflect a read error. The rearrangement joins TRBV28 to TRBJ1-5, with 8 bases matching TRBD1. The V gene's germline CDR1 is MDHEN and CDR2 SYDVKM. CDR3 length: 18 amino acids. CDR3 in DNA: TGTGCCAGCAGACCCCTAGGGACAGGAGAGTCGAGCAATCAGCCTCAGCATTTT. Translated: CASRPLGTGESSNQPQHF.

The chain uses TRBV7-9 and TRBJ1-1; D is uncertain. The CDR3 has 14 amino acids. From germline, CDR1 is SEHNR and CDR2 FQNEAQ (reference sequence). Between the trimmed V and J ends, which lost 4 bases and 8 bases, there was a span of 17 bases. The CDR3 region has the DNA TGTGCCAGCAGCTCGGGTCTCACCCCTCTGGAAGCTTTCTTT. It encodes CASSSGLTPLEAFF.